One T cell receptor (beta chain) is described in this entry. Its antigen remains unidentified. These data originate in a study of cytomegalovirus exposure and HLA in healthy donors. Study-level information: As an earlier analysis found, roughly 170 million T cells yielded about 120 million unique TCR beta sequences.

Overall study results and limits: In the analysis, some V segments, TRBV6-2 and TRBV6-3 included, were excluded as indistinguishable.

The germline CDR1 and CDR2 sequences are SGHAT and FQNNGV. The CDR3 has 14 residues. Losses at the gene ends were 5 bases for V and 2 bases for J; bases not matched to a gene: 5. PCR primers comprised 60 Vbeta and 13 Jbeta primers. Clones were read by immunoSEQ multiplex PCR, and TCRdb kept only the in-frame ones, dropping some. The sample yields 75,000 to 85,000 clones, 60% to 85% seen once. This TCR came from a male donor in good health and CMV-seronegative. Sequencing was performed on PBMCs. The genes are TRBV11-2 and TRBJ1-2, with 7 positions matching TRBD1. CDR3 amino acids: CASSGGQDNYGYTF. The CDR3 nucleotides read TGTGCCAGCAGCGGAGGACAGGACAACTATGGCTACACCTTC.